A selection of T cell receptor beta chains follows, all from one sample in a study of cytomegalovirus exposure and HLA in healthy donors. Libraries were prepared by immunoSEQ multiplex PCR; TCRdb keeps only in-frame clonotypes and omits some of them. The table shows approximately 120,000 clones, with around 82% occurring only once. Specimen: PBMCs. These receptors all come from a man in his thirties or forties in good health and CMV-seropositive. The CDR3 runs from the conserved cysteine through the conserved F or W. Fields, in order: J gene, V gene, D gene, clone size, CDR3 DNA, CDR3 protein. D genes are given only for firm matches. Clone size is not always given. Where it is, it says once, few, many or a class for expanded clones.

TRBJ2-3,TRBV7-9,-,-,TGTGCCAGCAGCCCTCAGCGGGATACGCAGTATTTT,CASSPQRDTQYF
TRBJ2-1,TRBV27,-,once,TGTGCCTGCAGTTTAGCGGATTCCTACAATGAGCAGTTCTTC,CACSLADSYNEQFF
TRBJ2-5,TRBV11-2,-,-,TGTGCCAGCAGCTTAACTAGCAGGAACCAAGAGACCCAGTACTTC,CASSLTSRNQETQYF
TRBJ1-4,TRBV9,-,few,TGTGCCAGCAGCGTAGATCGGGGGGCTAATGAAAAACTGTTTTTT,CASSVDRGANEKLFF
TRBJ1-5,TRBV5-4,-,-,TGTGCCAGCAGCCCGGGTGACAATCAGCCCCAGCATTTT,CASSPGDNQPQHF
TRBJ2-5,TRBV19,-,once,TGTGCCAGTTCCTTAGCGCGGTTCCAAGAGACCCAGTACTTC,CASSLARFQETQYF
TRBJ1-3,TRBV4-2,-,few,TGTGCCAGCAGCCAAGAATCCAGGGGAAACACCATATATTTT,CASSQESRGNTIYF
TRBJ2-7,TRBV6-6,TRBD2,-,TGTGCCAGCAGTTACAGCTTCAGCGGGGTTACCTACGAGCAGTACTTC,CASSYSFSGVTYEQYF
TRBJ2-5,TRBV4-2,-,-,TGTGCCAGCAGCCAAGATAGTAGAGAGACCCAGTACTTC,CASSQDSRETQYF
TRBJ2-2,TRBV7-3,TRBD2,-,TGTGCCAGCAGCTTAAATGGCGGGAGTACGTACACCGGGGAGCTGTTTTTT,CASSLNGGSTYTGELFF
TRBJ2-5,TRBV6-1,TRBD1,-,TGTGCCAGCAGTGAGACCGGGACAGGGTTCCAAGAGACCCAGTACTTC,CASSETGTGFQETQYF
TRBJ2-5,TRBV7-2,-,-,TGTGCCAGCAGCTACTACAGGGAAGAGACCCAGTACTTC,CASSYYREETQYF
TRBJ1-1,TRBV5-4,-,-,TGTGCCAGCAGCCCGCCCCAGGGATTGTCGGAAGCTTTCTTT,CASSPPQGLSEAFF
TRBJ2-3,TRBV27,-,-,TGTGCCAGCAACCCAGGAGGGCAGAGGGATACGCAGTATTTT,CASNPGGQRDTQYF
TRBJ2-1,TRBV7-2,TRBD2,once,TGTGCCAGCAGCTGGAGCGGGGGATCCTACAATGAGCAGTTCTTC,CASSWSGGSYNEQFF
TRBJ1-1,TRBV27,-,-,TGTGCCAGCAGGCCCGACAGGTTTAACACTGAAGCTTTCTTT,CASRPDRFNTEAFF
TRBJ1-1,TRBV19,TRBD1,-,TGTGCCAGTAGTATCCGGGGGCAGGGGGCAGTAGGGCGGAACACTGAAGCTTTCTTT,CASSIRGQGAVGRNTEAFF
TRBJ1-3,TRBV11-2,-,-,TGTGCCAGCAGCTTAGATGCGGGGTTATTCTCTGGAAACACCATATATTTT,CASSLDAGLFSGNTIYF
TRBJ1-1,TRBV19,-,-,TGTGCCAGTACCGGAGGGTTAGCGTGGCACATGAACACTGAAGCTTTCTTT,CASTGGLAWHMNTEAFF
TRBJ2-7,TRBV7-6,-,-,TGTGCCAGCAGCCGCACTGGACAGTCCTACGAGCAGTACTTC,CASSRTGQSYEQYF
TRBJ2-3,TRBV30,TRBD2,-,TGTGCCTGGACCCACGGGGCGGGAGAGGCAGATACGCAGTATTTT,CAWTHGAGEADTQYF
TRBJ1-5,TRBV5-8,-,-,TGTGCCAGCAGCGCTTTAGGGGCAAGCAATCAGCCCCAGCATTTT,CASSALGASNQPQHF
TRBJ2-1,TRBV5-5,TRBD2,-,TGTGCCAGCAGCTTGGTGGGACTAGCGGGAGGGGTGCAGTTCTTC,CASSLVGLAGGVQFF
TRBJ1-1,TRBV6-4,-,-,TGTGCCAGCAGTGACGGGGGGAGCGGTGAAGCTTTCTTT,CASSDGGSGEAFF
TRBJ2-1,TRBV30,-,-,TGTGCCTATGGACTTAACAATGAGCAGTTCTTC,CAYGLNNEQFF
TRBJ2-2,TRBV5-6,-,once,TGTGCCAGCAGCCAAACGGCGGGGAACACCGGGGAGCTGTTTTTT,CASSQTAGNTGELFF
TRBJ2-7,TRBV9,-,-,TGTGCCAGCAGCGTAGGCGAGTCGATCTCCTACGAGCAGTACTTC,CASSVGESISYEQYF
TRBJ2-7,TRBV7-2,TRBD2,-,TGTGCCAGCAGCTTAGGACTAGCGTACGAGCAGTACTTC,CASSLGLAYEQYF
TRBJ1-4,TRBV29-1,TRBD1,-,TGCAGCTCAGATCCAGGGGGTGGGAATGAAAAACTGTTTTTT,CSSDPGGGNEKLFF
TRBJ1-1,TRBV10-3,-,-,TGTGCCTGCGGGGACTTAATGAACACTGAAGCTTTCTTT,CACGDLMNTEAFF
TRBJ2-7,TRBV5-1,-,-,TGCGCCAGCAGCTTGGTTAACTACGAGCAGTACTTC,CASSLVNYEQYF
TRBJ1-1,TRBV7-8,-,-,TGTGCCAGCAGCTTAGCAGGAGGGGTGGGAGCTTTCTTT,CASSLAGGVGAFF
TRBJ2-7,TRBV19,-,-,TGTGCCAGTAGTAGCCGCGGAAGGGCCCTTGCGGGGGAGCAGTACTTC,CASSSRGRALAGEQYF
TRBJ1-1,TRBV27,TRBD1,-,TGTGCCAGCAGTCCACTACGACAGGGTGGTAACACTGAAGCTTTCTTT,CASSPLRQGGNTEAFF
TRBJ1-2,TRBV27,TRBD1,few,TGTGCCAGCAGTTCCCACAGGGGAGGCTACACCTTC,CASSSHRGGYTF
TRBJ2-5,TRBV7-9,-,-,TGTGCCAGCAGCCCCGGGGAGACCCAGTACTTC,CASSPGETQYF
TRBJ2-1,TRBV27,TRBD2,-,TGTGCCAGCAGTTTCATCTCTAGCGGGAGGGTGTTCAATGAGCAGTTCTTC,CASSFISSGRVFNEQFF
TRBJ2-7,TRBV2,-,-,TGTGCCAGCAGTGGGAGGGCGCGGCACGAGCAGTACTTC,CASSGRARHEQYF
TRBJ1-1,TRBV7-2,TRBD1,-,TGTGCCAGCAGCCTCCCAAGTGACAGGGGATGGGCTTTCTTT,CASSLPSDRGWAFF
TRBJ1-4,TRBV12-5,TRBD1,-,TGTGCTAGTGGGCGACCCACAGGGGTAATTAATGAAAAACTGTTTTTT,CASGRPTGVINEKLFF